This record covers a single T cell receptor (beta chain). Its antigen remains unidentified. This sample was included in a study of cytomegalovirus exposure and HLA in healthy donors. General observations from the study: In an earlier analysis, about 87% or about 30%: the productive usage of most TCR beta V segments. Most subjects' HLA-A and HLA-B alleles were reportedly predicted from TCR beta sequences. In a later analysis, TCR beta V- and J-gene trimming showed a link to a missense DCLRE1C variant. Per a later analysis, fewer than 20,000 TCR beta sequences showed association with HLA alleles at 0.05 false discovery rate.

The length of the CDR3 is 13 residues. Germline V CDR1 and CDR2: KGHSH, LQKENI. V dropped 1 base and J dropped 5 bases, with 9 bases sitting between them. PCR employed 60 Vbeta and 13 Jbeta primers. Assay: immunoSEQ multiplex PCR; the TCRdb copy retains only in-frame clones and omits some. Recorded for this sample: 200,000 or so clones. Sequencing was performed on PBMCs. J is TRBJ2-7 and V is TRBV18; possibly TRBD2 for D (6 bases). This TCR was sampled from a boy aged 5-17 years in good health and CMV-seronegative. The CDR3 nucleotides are TGTGCCAGCTCACCACGGGGGGATGACGAGCAGTACTTC. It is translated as CASSPRGDDEQYF. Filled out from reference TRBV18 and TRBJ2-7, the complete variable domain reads NAGVMQNPRHLVRRRGQEARLRCSPMKGHSHVYWYRQLPEEGLKFMVYLQKENIIDESGMPKERFSAEFPKEGPSILRIQQVVRGDSAAYFCASSPRGDDEQYFGPGTRLTVT.